Listed below are T cell receptor beta chains from one sample, sequenced in a study of blood T cell repertoires in COVID-19. The repertoire was sequenced with immunoSEQ multiplex PCR; TCRdb's copy has only in-frame clones and lacks some. This repertoire shows around 140,000 clones, approximately 88% found once; its top ten account for roughly 1.5%. Specimen: peripheral blood. The receptors here all came from a woman aged 45-65 years with acute or convalescent COVID-19. CDR3s include the opening cysteine and the closing phenylalanine or tryptophan. D genes are given only for firm matches. Clone size is stated in some rows and not others, as once, few, many or a class when expanded.

v_call	d_call	j_call	clone_size	cdr3_nt	cdr3_aa
TRBV30	.	TRBJ1-1	.	TGTGCCTGGAGTTTTAATTTGAACACTGAAGCTTTCTTT	CAWSFNLNTEAFF
TRBV19	TRBD2	TRBJ2-2	.	TGTGCCAGTACCTTTTTGGGACTAGCGGGACTCACCGGGGAGCTGTTTTTT	CASTFLGLAGLTGELFF
TRBV28	TRBD1	TRBJ1-5	.	TGTGCCAGCAGTAATCGACAGGGCGAGGATTTT	CASSNRQGEDF
TRBV30	.	TRBJ1-1	.	TGTGCCTGGAGTCCAGACAGTGGAGCTTTCTTT	CAWSPDSGAFF
TRBV3-1/TRBV3-2	TRBD2	TRBJ2-7	.	TGTGCCAGCAGCCCCTCAGGACTAGTTTACGAGCAGTACTTC	CASSPSGLVYEQYF
TRBV12-3/TRBV12-4	.	TRBJ1-2	few	TGTGCCAGCAGTTTAAGAGCTAACTATGGCTACACCTTC	CASSLRANYGYTF
TRBV7-2	TRBD1	TRBJ1-1	few	TGTGCCAGCAGCTTCGGAACAGGGGGCAACACTGAAGCTTTCTTT	CASSFGTGGNTEAFF
TRBV5-6	.	TRBJ1-1	.	TGTGCCAGCAGCTGGCCCGGGCGGGACACTGAAGCTTTCTTT	CASSWPGRDTEAFF
TRBV4-1	.	TRBJ2-2	.	TGCGCCAGCAGCCAAGTCTCTGGGTCCGGGGCCGGGGAGCTGTTTTTT	CASSQVSGSGAGELFF
TRBV6-2/TRBV6-3	.	TRBJ1-4	.	TGTGCCAGCAGTTGGGCGGGGGCGCGGGAAAAACTGTTTTTT	CASSWAGAREKLFF
TRBV2	.	TRBJ2-6	.	TGTGCCAGCAGAGCAGGCGCTGGGGCCAACGTCCTGACTTTC	CASRAGAGANVLTF
TRBV27	TRBD2	TRBJ2-1	.	TGTGCCAGCAGTCCCGGACAGGGTTGGCGACTAGCGGGAGGGCCATCCTACAATGAGCAGTTCTTC	CASSPGQGWRLAGGPSYNEQFF
TRBV5-1	TRBD1	TRBJ1-5	.	TGCGCCAGCAGCTTGGCCGGGACAGGGTATCAGCCCCAGCATTTT	CASSLAGTGYQPQHF
TRBV19	.	TRBJ1-1	.	TGTGCCAGTAGTGTACGTAACGGGAATTCTGAAGCTTTCTTT	CASSVRNGNSEAFF
TRBV5-5	.	TRBJ2-7	.	TGTGCCAGCAGCCCTGAGGCAGGGGTGTCCTACGAGCAGTACTTC	CASSPEAGVSYEQYF
TRBV11-2	.	TRBJ2-1	few	TGTGCCAGCAGCCCGTACAGCAATGAGCAGTTCTTC	CASSPYSNEQFF
TRBV5-1	TRBD2	TRBJ2-5	.	TGCGCCAGCAGCTCCGCCAGAGCGGGGTACCAAGAGACCCAGTACTTC	CASSSARAGYQETQYF
TRBV5-1	.	TRBJ2-7	once	TGCGCCAGCAGCTTGCGTGGTGCAGGGGACGTTCCTCGCTCCTACGAGCAGTACTTC	CASSLRGAGDVPRSYEQYF
TRBV2	.	TRBJ1-1	.	TGTGCTCACACGCCAACGGACGGGAACTTGAACACTGAAGCTTTCTTT	CAHTPTDGNLNTEAFF
TRBV28	.	TRBJ1-1	.	TGTGCCAGCAGAGGCACAGGGACTGAAGCTTTCTTT	CASRGTGTEAFF
TRBV10-3	TRBD1	TRBJ1-5	once	TGTGCCTCCCAGGGGGGCGGGGATGGCAATCAGCCCCAGCATTTT	CASQGGGDGNQPQHF
TRBV4-2	TRBD2	TRBJ2-2	.	TGTGCCAGCAGCCAAGATTCTAGCGGGAGCACTCACACCGGGGAGCTGTTTTTT	CASSQDSSGSTHTGELFF
TRBV3-1/TRBV3-2	.	TRBJ1-2	.	TGTGCCAGCAGCCACAGGTTAAACACGGTCGGCACCTTC	CASSHRLNTVGTF
TRBV25-1	TRBD1	TRBJ2-4	.	TGTGCCAGCAGTGACCCGGGACAGGGGGGAAACATTCAGTACTTC	CASSDPGQGGNIQYF
TRBV13	.	TRBJ1-1	.	TGTGCCAGCAGCTCTTCTGGGGGGGACACTGAAGCTTTCTTT	CASSSSGGDTEAFF
TRBV29-1	.	TRBJ2-3	.	TGCAGCGTTGTGGGGGCCCGGGACACCTACACAGATACGCAGTATTTT	CSVVGARDTYTDTQYF
TRBV5-6	.	TRBJ1-1	.	TGTGCCAGCAGCTTTAACAGGGTGAACACTGAAGCTTTCTTT	CASSFNRVNTEAFF
TRBV11-2	TRBD2	TRBJ2-7	.	TGTGCCAGCAGCTTCGCGGGGCAAGCGGGGCTCGAGCAGTACTTC	CASSFAGQAGLEQYF
TRBV7-9	.	TRBJ2-1	.	TGTGCCAGCAGCGCACGACTAGACAAATTCAATGAGCAGTTCTTC	CASSARLDKFNEQFF
TRBV19	.	TRBJ2-3	once	TGTGCCAGTACACGGGAGCGATACACAGATACGCAGTATTTT	CASTRERYTDTQYF
TRBV5-1	TRBD2	TRBJ2-3	.	TGCGCCAGCAGCTCCAACTTAGCGGGGGCTAGCACAGATACGCAGTATTTT	CASSSNLAGASTDTQYF
TRBV18	TRBD1	TRBJ2-1	.	TGTGCCAGCTCACGTTCACAGGGGAGTTCCAATGAGCAGTTCTTC	CASSRSQGSSNEQFF
TRBV11-2	.	TRBJ2-3	.	TGTGCCAGCAGCCCCCCCCGGCTAGAAGCGACGCAGTATTTT	CASSPPRLEATQYF
TRBV5-1	.	TRBJ1-1	.	TGCGCCAGCAGCTTTAGCGAGGGCCGGTTCACTGAAGCTTTCTTT	CASSFSEGRFTEAFF
TRBV7-9	TRBD1	TRBJ1-1	.	TGTGCCAGCAGCCCCACAGGGGTTGACGGTGAAGCTTTCTTT	CASSPTGVDGEAFF
TRBV4-2	TRBD2	TRBJ2-1	once	TGTGCCAGCAGCCAAGATACCCCCAGCGGGGGGCTATGGGGTACCTACAATGAGCAGTTCTTC	CASSQDTPSGGLWGTYNEQFF
TRBV15	.	TRBJ2-1	once	TGTGCCACCAGCAGAGATCAGGTGGGCAGGGAGCAGTTCTTC	CATSRDQVGREQFF
TRBV4-1	TRBD2	TRBJ2-1	.	TGCGCCAGCAGCCTGACTGGACTAGCGGGGAACAATGAGCAGTTCTTC	CASSLTGLAGNNEQFF
TRBV10-2	TRBD1	TRBJ2-5	.	TGCGCCAGCAGTGATGGGGGACAGGCTCAAGAGACCCAGTACTTC	CASSDGGQAQETQYF
TRBV6-5	.	TRBJ2-5	.	TGTGCCAGCAGCAGCAGGGGCCAGGGAGAGACCCAGTACTTC	CASSSRGQGETQYF